One and the same sample provided the 6 T cell receptor beta chains below, sequenced in a study of T-cell reconstitution after alpha-beta-depleted transplantation in children. Unique molecular identifiers were incorporated when the TCRbeta library was constructed. In TCRdb, the PCR reads were re-called with MiXCR into one record per CDR3 protein. The sample carries 600,000 to 800,000 distinct CDR3 sequences, about an eighth recorded once. The source material was PBMCs, sampled before TCRalphabeta/CD19-depleted stem cell transplant. The receptors come from a girl aged 2-10 years with congenital amegakaryocytic thrombocytopenia, due to receive a stem cell transplant.

This clonotype has only a few counts. The rearrangement uses TRBV20-1 and TRBJ2-1, with D possibly being TRBD2 (6 bases). With 3 bases removed from V and 9 bases from J, the gap between germline ends came to 18 bases. CDR1 is DFQATT, CDR2 SNEGSKA, per germline (reference sequence). The CDR3 runs 14 residues. The DNA for the CDR3 is TGCAGTGCTAGTCAGGGCGGGCGGGATGGTGAGCAGTTCTTC. This sequence encodes CSASQGGRDGEQFF.

This clonotype was seen a few times. The chain couples TRBV7-2 to TRBJ2-1; 7 bases align to TRBD2. Germline loops: CDR1 SGHTA, CDR2 FQGNSA. V dropped 6 bases and J dropped 2; count of bases not matched to a gene: 10. The CDR3 contains 16 residues. CDR3 sequence: CASSSLPSGTYNEQFF. The CDR3 DNA is TGTGCCAGCAGTTCCCTCCCAAGCGGGACCTACAATGAGCAGTTCTTC. The full variable domain, completed using reference TRBV7-2 and TRBJ2-1, is GAGVSQSPSNKVTEKGKDVELRCDPISGHTALYWYRQSLGQGLEFLIYFQGNSAPDKSGLPSDRFSAERTGGSVSTLTIQRTQQEDSAVYLCASSSLPSGTYNEQFFGPGTRLTVL.

This clonotype has a count of ten or more. The chain has TRBV20-1 and TRBJ2-3; 9 nucleotides match TRBD2. V lost 7 bases and J lost 2; bases outside the gene matches: 4. The CDR3 length is 13 residues. Germline CDR1 reads DFQATT; CDR2 reads SNEGSKA (reference sequence). CDR3 amino acids: CSVVGLATDTQYF. The DNA of the CDR3 is TGCAGTGTCGTGGGACTAGCCACAGATACGCAGTATTTT.

This clonotype was seen only a few times. The CDR3 coding sequence is TGCGCCAGCAGCTTGGAGGGCAGGTTATCTAGCACAGATACGCAGTATTTT. Translating gives CASSLEGRLSSTDTQYF. This chain connects TRBV5-1 to TRBJ2-3; D call uncertain. Germline V gene data show CDR1 as SGHRS and CDR2 as YFSETQ. V lost 0 bases, J lost 0 bases, and 14 bases lay in between. The CDR3 is 17 residues long.

The table lists this clonotype with many counts. The chain combines TRBV20-1 with TRBJ2-1, with 8 nucleotides matching TRBD2. Trimming removed 6 bases from V and 5 bases from J; junction bases left unmatched: 18. The CDR3 consists of 17 residues. Germline CDR1 is DFQATT and CDR2 is SNEGSKA (reference sequence). The CDR3 loop reads CSADGRASRYLDNEQFF. In DNA form, the CDR3 reads TGCAGTGCCGACGGGAGGGCCTCGCGGTACCTGGACAATGAGCAGTTCTTC.

This clonotype was counted at least ten times. V gene TRBV12-3 or TRBV12-4 combines with J gene TRBJ1-6, with D possibly TRBD1 on 5 matching bases. The CDR3 runs 15 residues. The V end was cut by 8 bases, the J end by 8 bases, with 19 bases between. CDR3 amino acids: CASGTTDFWDSPLHF. The CDR3 DNA is TGTGCCAGCGGGACGACAGACTTCTGGGATTCACCCCTCCACTTT.